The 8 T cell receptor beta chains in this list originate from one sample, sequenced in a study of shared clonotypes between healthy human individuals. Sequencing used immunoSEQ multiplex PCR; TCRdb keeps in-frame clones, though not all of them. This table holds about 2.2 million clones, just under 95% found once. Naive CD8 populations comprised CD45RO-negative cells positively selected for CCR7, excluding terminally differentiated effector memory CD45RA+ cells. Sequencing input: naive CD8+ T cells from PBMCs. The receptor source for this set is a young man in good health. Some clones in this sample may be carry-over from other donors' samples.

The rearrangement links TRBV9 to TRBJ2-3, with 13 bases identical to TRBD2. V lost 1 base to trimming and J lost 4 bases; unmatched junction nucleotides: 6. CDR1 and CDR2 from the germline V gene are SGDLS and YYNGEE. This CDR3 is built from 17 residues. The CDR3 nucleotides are TGTGCCAGCAGCGTATCCGGGACTAGCGGGATATCAGATACGCAGTATTTT. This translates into CASSVSGTSGISDTQYF.

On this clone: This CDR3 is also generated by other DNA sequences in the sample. The DNA of the CDR3 is TGTGCCAGCAGTAGGGGAAATCAGCCCCAGCATTTT. Protein sequence: CASSRGNQPQHF. This chain uses TRBV27 with TRBJ1-5; D might be TRBD1 (5 bases). Deletions cut 5 bases from V and 4 bases from J, with 6 bases between. The CDR3 contains 12 residues. CDR1 and CDR2 (germline): MNHEY, SMNVEV (reference sequence).

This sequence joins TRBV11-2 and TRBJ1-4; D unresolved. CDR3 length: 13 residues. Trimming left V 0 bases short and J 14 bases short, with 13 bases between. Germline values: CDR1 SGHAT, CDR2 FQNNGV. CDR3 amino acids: CASSLEIGPALFF. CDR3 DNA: TGTGCCAGCAGCTTAGAAATTGGTCCGGCCCTGTTTTTT.

The CDR3 bases are TGTGCCAGCAGCACCAGTGGACTGTACTACAATGAGCAGTTCTTC. This gives the protein CASSTSGLYYNEQFF. V usage is TRBV9 and J usage is TRBJ2-1, with TRBD2 as a possible D gene (5 bases). The germline gives CDR1 SGDLS, CDR2 YYNGEE. The CDR3 runs to 15 residues. V shed 4 bases and J shed 3 bases, with 14 bases lying between them.

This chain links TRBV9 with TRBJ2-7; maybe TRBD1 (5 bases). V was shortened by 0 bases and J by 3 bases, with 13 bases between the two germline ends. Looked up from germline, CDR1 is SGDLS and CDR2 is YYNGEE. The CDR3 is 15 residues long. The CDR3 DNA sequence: TGTGCCAGCAGCGTAGAACAGGCCCTCCTCTACGAGCAGTACTTC. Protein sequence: CASSVEQALLYEQYF.

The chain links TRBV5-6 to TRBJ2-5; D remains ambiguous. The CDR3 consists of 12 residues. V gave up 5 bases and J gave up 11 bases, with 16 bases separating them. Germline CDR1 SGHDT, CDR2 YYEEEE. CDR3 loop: CASSLGPSHQYF. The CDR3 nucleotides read TGTGCCAGCAGTCTCGGTCCTTCCCATCAGTACTTC.

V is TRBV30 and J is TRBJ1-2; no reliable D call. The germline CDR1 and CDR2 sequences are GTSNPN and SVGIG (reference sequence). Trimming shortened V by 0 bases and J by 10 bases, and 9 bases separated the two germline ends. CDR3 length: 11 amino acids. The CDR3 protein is CAWSVPPDYTF. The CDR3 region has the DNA TGTGCCTGGAGTGTACCCCCGGACTACACCTTC.

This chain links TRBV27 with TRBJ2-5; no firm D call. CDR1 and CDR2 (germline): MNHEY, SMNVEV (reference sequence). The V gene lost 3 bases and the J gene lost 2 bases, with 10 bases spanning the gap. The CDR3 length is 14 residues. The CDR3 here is CASSFFGPQETQYF. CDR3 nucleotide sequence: TGTGCCAGCAGTTTTTTCGGGCCTCAAGAGACCCAGTACTTC.